Below are 4 T cell receptor beta chains sequenced from a single sample in a study of blood T cell repertoires in COVID-19. TCRdb keeps only in-frame clones here, not all; method: immunoSEQ multiplex PCR. This table has tens of thousands of clones, 65% to 80% appearing once. The source material was peripheral blood. These receptors were obtained from a man aged 55 to 70 with active or convalescent COVID-19.

V gene TRBV25-1 combines with J gene TRBJ2-7, with D unresolved. Trimming took 6 bases from V and 4 from J, leaving 4 bases between them. This CDR3 has 10 amino acids. The germline gives CDR1 MGHDK, CDR2 SYGVNS. In nucleotides, the CDR3 is TGTGCCAGCAGCTTATACGAGCAGTACTTC. Amino acids: CASSLYEQYF.

The gene calls are TRBV3-1 (or the pseudogene TRBV3-2) and TRBJ1-1, with a tentative D call TRBD1 (5 bases). This CDR3 region has 16 residues. Germline V gives CDR1 LGHDT, CDR2 YNNKEL (reference sequence). The V gene lost 0 bases and the J gene lost 6 bases, with 17 bases spanning the gap. The CDR3 DNA sequence: TGTGCCAGCAGCCAAGATAGGATACGGGGGAGCCCTGAAGCTTTCTTT. It is translated as CASSQDRIRGSPEAFF.

This clone was counted a single time. V gene TRBV19 combines with J gene TRBJ1-2, with D uncertain. The CDR3 has 18 amino acids. The V end lost 3 bases, the J end lost 3 bases, and 23 bases lay between the germline ends. CDR1 LNHDA and CDR2 SQIVND come from the germline V gene (reference sequence). CDR3 protein: CASSIQNQVIFHDYGYTF. As DNA, the CDR3 is TGTGCCAGTAGTATTCAAAACCAGGTAATATTTCACGACTATGGCTACACCTTC.

The chain couples TRBV9 to TRBJ2-2; D might be TRBD1 (5 bases). V was pared by 0 bases and J by 0 bases, with 15 bases between. Germline CDR1 SGDLS, CDR2 YYNGEE. The CDR3 covers 18 residues. For the CDR3, the DNA is TGTGCCAGCAGCGTAGGGTTGGGGCCCACCCCGAACACCGGGGAGCTGTTTTTT. Translating it yields CASSVGLGPTPNTGELFF.